This passage covers 4 T cell receptor beta chains from one sample sequenced in a study of shared T cell receptors in the human thymus (dated by TCRdb to the early 2020s). Preparation of the library involved the immunoSEQ multiplex PCR assay. TCRdb re-hosts the immuneACCESS table, in-frame sequences only. Its copies lack some clones; in the studies checked, an unresolved V gene accounts for under half of them, and the cause for the rest is not known. The sample profile shows about 660,000 clones; around 89% of them were found once. The ten largest account for 0.0095% to 0.012% of the sample. These same records also appear under a second study, on human thymus T cells.

Material: thymocytes. Receptors were obtained from a boy younger than two with a congenital heart defect. Donor details come from another sample of the same person, matched by shared clones.

A remark on this clone: At one of its ends the junction is not consistent with the germline gene, which may arise from a read error. This chain joins TRBV2 and TRBJ2-7, with 7 bases fitting TRBD1. Per the germline V gene, CDR1 is SNHLY and CDR2 is FYNNEI. The CDR3 loop spans 12 amino acids. For the CDR3, the DNA is TGTGCCAGCAGTAGACAGGGACGAGGCCGGAACTTC. Translating gives CASSRQGRGRNF.

V gene TRBV15 combines with J gene TRBJ1-2; perhaps TRBD1 as D (6 bases). This CDR3 contains 18 residues. V was trimmed by 5 bases and J by 1 base, leaving 23 bases between them. CDR1 is LNHNV and CDR2 is YYDKDF in the germline V gene (reference sequence). The CDR3 sequence is CATSPEGGRSDNNYGYTF. CDR3 in DNA: TGTGCCACCAGCCCGGAGGGGGGGCGCTCAGATAATAACTATGGCTACACCTTC. The variable domain in full, with the rest retrieved from reference TRBV15 and TRBJ1-2, is DAMVIQNPRYQVTQFGKPVTLSCSQTLNHNVMYWYQQKSSQAPKLLFHYYDKDFNNEADTPDNFQSRRPNTSFCFLDIRSPGLGDTAMYLCATSPEGGRSDNNYGYTFGSGTRLTVV.

V gene TRBV2 combines with J gene TRBJ1-1; D is perhaps TRBD1 (5 bases). CDR1 is SNHLY and CDR2 is FYNNEI in the germline V gene. The ends were cut back, 5 bases at V and 3 bases at J, with 16 bases in the middle. The CDR3 sequence is 15 residues long. CDR3 nucleotide sequence: TGTGCCAGCAGTCGGACATTGCCGCTTCACACTGAAGCTTTCTTT. Amino acid sequence: CASSRTLPLHTEAFF.

The CDR3 coding sequence is TGTGCCAGCAGCTGGATCGGGAAGCGGGTCCGCACAGATACGCAGTATTTT. It yields the protein CASSWIGKRVRTDTQYF. The J gene is TRBJ2-3, the V gene TRBV7-2; D might be TRBD2 (6 bases). The CDR3 totals 17 residues. CDR1 is SGHTA, CDR2 FQGNSA, per germline. Trimming took 4 bases from V and 1 from J, leaving 18 bases between them.